This T cell receptor beta chain emerged from a study of PD-1 blockade in classical Hodgkin lymphoma. With no exception, relapse followed autologous stem cell transplantation in all patients, and brentuximab vedotin exposure varied. Thawed PBMCs supplied CD8+ T cells via magnetic negative selection. Deletions cut 4 bases from V and 4 bases from J, with 9 bases between. Looked up from germline, CDR1 is SGDLS and CDR2 is YYNGEE. The CDR3 has 13 amino acids. Method: immunoSEQ multiplex PCR; TCRdb's copy keeps in-frame clones and lacks some. Of about 5,000 clones listed, under 90% are singletons. As regards this clone: What it binds is unknown.

Overall study results and limits: Baseline TCR diversity was reportedly lower in newly diagnosed patients than healthy donors. Anyone who began nivolumab under 1 year after ASCT was excluded. Prior to therapy, complete responders displayed diversity much like that of newly diagnosed patients.

The sequenced sample was CD8+ T cells from blood, obtained at baseline. The chain recombines TRBV9 with TRBJ2-1, with a tentative D call TRBD1 (6 bases). This receptor was obtained from a human donor with classical Hodgkin lymphoma. As DNA, the CDR3 is TGTGCCAGCAGCATCGGGACATACAATGAGCAGTTCTTC. It translates to CASSIGTYNEQFF.